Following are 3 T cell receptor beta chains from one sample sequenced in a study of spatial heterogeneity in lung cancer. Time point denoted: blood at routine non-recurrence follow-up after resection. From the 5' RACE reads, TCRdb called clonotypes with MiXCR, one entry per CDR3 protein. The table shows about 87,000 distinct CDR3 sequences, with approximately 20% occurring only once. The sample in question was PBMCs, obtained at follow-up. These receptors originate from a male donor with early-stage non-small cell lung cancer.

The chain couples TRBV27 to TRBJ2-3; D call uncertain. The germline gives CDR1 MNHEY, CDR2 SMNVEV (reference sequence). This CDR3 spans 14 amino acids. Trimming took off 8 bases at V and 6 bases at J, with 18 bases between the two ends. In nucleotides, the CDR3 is TGTGCCAGCTTCCTAGGCGACGGAACTGATACGCAGTATTTT. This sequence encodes CASFLGDGTDTQYF.

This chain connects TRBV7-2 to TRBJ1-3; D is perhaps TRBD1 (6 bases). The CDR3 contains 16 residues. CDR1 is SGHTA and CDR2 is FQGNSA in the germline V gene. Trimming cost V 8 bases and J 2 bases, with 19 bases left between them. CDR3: CASGGGGPTPGNTIYF. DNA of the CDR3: TGTGCCAGCGGAGGGGGTGGGCCTACCCCTGGAAACACCATATATTTT.

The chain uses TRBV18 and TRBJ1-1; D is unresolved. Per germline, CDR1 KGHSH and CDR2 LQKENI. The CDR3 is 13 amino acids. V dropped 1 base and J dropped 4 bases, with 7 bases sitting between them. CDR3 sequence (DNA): TGTGCCAGCTCACCACAGGAGGGCACTGAAGCTTTCTTT. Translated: CASSPQEGTEAFF.